Listed here is a single TCR beta chain. What it recognizes is unknown. Clones were sequenced by immunoSEQ multiplex PCR, and TCRdb holds only the in-frame ones, with some missing. The repertoire holds roughly 9,600 clones, with 90% as singletons. The data are from a study of T cells in localized non-small cell lung cancer. Study-wide results and limits: Uninvolved adjacent lung had the highest recorded T cell clonality, with tumor below it. Appearing in adjacent lung were a median roughly 57 of the top 100 tumor clones.

The V and J ends lost 4 bases and 5 bases respectively, with 18 bases between them. Germline lookup yields CDR1 SGHNT and CDR2 YYREEE (reference sequence). The CDR3 loop spans 15 amino acids. Material: peripheral blood, obtained before any cancer treatment. The sequence derives from a male donor older than 55 with stage III squamous cell lung carcinoma. The V call is TRBV5-4, the J call TRBJ1-2; D is ambiguous. This CDR3 is CASSTRTDLGYGYTF. CDR3 coding DNA: TGTGCCAGCAGCACTAGGACGGATCTTGGGTATGGCTACACCTTC.